This TCR beta chain stems from a study of T cell repertoires in cytomegalovirus infection. About the study: Public TCR beta signatures provided an indication of both CMV infection and a matching HLA type.

TCRdb ran MiXCR on the reads and lists one entry per CDR3 protein. The repertoire consists of 250,000 or so distinct CDR3 sequences, with around 9% occurring once and the leading ten covering approximately 15%. Whole-study results and caveats: In two of eight donors, the top clonotype was HLA-C-restricted CMV-specific. People with CMV and the relevant HLA were identified by cumulative public TCR beta family frequency.

Only a few counts were recorded for this clonotype. Antigen: not known. This CDR3 is 12 amino acids long. V dropped 2 bases and J dropped 7 bases, with 9 bases sitting between them. Germline assignment: CDR1 SGHTA and CDR2 FQGNSA. The sequenced sample was PBMCs. This receptor was obtained from a human donor in good health (CMV status not recorded). Some clones in this sample may be carry-over from other donors' samples. This chain uses TRBV7-2 with TRBJ2-7; D call uncertain. The CDR3 DNA follows: TGTGCCAGCAGCTTAAGGGTGGGGGAGCAGTACTTC. Translated, it gives CASSLRVGEQYF.